This T cell receptor beta chain stems from a study of blood T cell repertoires in COVID-19 (dated by TCRdb to 2018 to 2021). Describing the broader study: Collaborator samples came from the United States, Italy and Spain and covered acute and convalescent phases of COVID-19. The material from the prospective study consisted of cDNA or gDNA derived from T cells, B-cell-depleted T cells, or PBMCs. Subjects who had been exposed to COVID-19, were actively infected with it, or had recovered from it provided the deeply sampled blood TCRbeta repertoires that made up the dataset. The repertoires were released in a freely available public database intended as a resource for research on the immune response to SARS-CoV-2. The samples were drawn from the first 160 participants of the ongoing ImmuneRACE study and from 1,254 subjects provided by 6 global collaborators. Sample metadata almost always included a de-identified subject ID, COVID-19 status, age in years and sex. HLA class I and class II types, where available, came from metadata supplied by the sample provider rather than from assay-based typing.

The immunoSEQ Assay, a bias-controlled multiplex PCR, was used to amplify TCRbeta CDR3 regions from genomic DNA. The authors' analysis ran thus. Within the assay, amplification of reference gene primers was used to estimate how many nucleated cells each sample contained. To quantify the absolute abundance of each unique TCRbeta CDR3 rearrangement, sequence reads were collapsed and filtered. Productive Simpson clonality was computed per sample as the square root of Simpson's diversity index over productive rearrangements. The immuneACCESS repertoire file appears here via TCRdb, limited to in-frame rearrangements. These files lack a portion of the clones; in checked studies, under half of the deficit traces to unresolved V genes, and the cause of the others is not known. The V and J calls and clone size come from that table; D and trimming were worked out from the DNA. For this sample the table gives under 500,000 clones, of which around nine tenths were detected only once. The ten largest clones add up to over 4% of the sample.

Collaborating institutions collected whole blood in K2EDTA tubes following their own protocols. For TCRbeta analysis, collaborators shipped samples as frozen whole blood, isolated PBMCs, or DNA extracted from either of those sample types. The investigation overall reported the following: How much clinical and demographic metadata was included differed by source and by participant, and the metadata was provided uncurated.

As to this clone: The antigen it recognizes is unknown. Per-base qualities were not stored, and no clone one base away is much larger.

Based on the germline V gene, the CDR1 and CDR2 sequences are MDHEN and SYDVKM. The CDR3 contains 19 residues, cysteine and phenylalanine counted. Solely the CDR3 DNA is kept, with 57 bases framed from the first base. The junction carries 26 bases between V and J, which are trimmed by 8 bases and 0 bases respectively. Input material: peripheral blood. The chain joins TRBV28 to TRBJ1-5; the D gene cannot be named for sure. This clonotype originated in a woman in her thirties with acute or convalescent COVID-19. The CDR3 reads CASRRVLPMRIYSNQPQHF. The DNA reads as follows: TGTGCCAGCCGTCGGGTGTTGCCCATGAGAATTTATAGCAATCAGCCCCAGCATTTT.